This T cell receptor (beta chain) was captured in a study of T cells after yellow fever vaccination. Study results and limitations: Abundant bulk-population clonotypes could contaminate the FACS-sorted repertoires. Re-detected after boosting: most primary clones, 96% of CD4 and about 89% of CD8. Clonotype sharing between CD4 and CD8 compartments was small.

This clonotype was counted between two and nine times. Its antigen is currently unknown. By 5'RACE template switching, TCR cDNA was produced, with a universal primer site and UMIs added in the process. A single record per CDR3 protein comes from TCRdb applying MiXCR to the 5' RACE reads. The data show hundreds of thousands of distinct CDR3 sequences, around an eighth seen once. Germline V gene sequence: CDR1 SGHKS, CDR2 YYEKEE (reference sequence). The CDR3 totals 14 residues. V shed 4 bases, J shed 7 bases, and the junction held 7 bases outside the gene matches. The TCR was taken from a man in his thirties or forties who received the YFV17D yellow fever vaccine. The sequencing here drew on PBMCs, taken on the day of the yellow fever booster vaccination. The gene calls are TRBV5-5 and TRBJ2-2; 7 bases match TRBD2. Here the CDR3 reads CASSKGREGGELFF. CDR3 sequence (DNA): TGTGCCAGCAGCAAGGGCAGGGAGGGCGGGGAGCTGTTTTTT.